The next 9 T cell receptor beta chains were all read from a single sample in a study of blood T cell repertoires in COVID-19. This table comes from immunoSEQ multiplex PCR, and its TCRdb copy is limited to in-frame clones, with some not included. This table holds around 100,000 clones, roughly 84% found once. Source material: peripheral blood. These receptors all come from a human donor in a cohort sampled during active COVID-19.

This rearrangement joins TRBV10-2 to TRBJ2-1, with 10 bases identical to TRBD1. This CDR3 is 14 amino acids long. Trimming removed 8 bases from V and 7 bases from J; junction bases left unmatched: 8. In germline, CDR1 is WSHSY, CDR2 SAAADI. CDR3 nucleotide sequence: TGCGCCAGCCGAGGGACAGGGGTTCGAAATGAGCAGTTCTTC. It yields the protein CASRGTGVRNEQFF.

CDR3 sequence (DNA): TGTGCCAGCAGCGGGACAGGGGCGGGGGCCAACGTCCTGACTTTC. Protein sequence: CASSGTGAGANVLTF. V is TRBV5-4 and J is TRBJ2-6; 10 nucleotides agree with TRBD1. The germline CDR1 and CDR2 sequences are SGHNT and YYREEE (reference sequence). Germline trimming cut 4 bases from V and 4 bases from J; bases unmatched to any gene: 2. CDR3 length equals 15 residues.

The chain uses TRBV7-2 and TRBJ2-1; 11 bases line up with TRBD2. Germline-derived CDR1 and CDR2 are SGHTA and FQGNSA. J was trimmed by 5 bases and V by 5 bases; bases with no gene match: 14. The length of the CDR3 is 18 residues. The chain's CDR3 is CASSPTLAGEKINNEQFF. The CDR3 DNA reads TGTGCCAGCAGCCCTACACTAGCGGGGGAGAAAATTAACAATGAGCAGTTCTTC.

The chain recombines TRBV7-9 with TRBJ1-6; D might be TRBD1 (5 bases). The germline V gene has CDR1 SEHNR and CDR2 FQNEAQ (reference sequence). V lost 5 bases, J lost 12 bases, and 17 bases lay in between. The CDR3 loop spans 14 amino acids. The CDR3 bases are TGTGCCAGCAGCCTCGGCGCGGGACTGATACCCCTCCACTTT. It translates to CASSLGAGLIPLHF.

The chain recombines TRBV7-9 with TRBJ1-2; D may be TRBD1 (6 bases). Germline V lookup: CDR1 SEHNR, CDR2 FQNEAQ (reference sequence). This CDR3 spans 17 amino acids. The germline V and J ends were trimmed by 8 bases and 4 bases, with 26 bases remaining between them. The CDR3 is CASGLNNRPGHSYGYTF. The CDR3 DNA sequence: TGTGCCAGCGGATTAAACAACCGGCCGGGACATTCCTATGGCTACACCTTC.

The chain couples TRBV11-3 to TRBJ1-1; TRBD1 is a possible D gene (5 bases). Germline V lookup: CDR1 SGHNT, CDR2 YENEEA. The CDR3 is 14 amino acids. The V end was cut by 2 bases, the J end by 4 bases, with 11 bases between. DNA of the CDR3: TGTGCCAGCAGCTTATCGGGGGGGGTCACTGAAGCTTTCTTT. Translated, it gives CASSLSGGVTEAFF.

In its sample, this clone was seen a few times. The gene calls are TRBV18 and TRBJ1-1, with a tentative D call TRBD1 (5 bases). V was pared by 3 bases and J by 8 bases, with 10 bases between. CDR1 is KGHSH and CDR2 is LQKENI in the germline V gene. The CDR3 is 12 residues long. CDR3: CASSPRVGEAFF. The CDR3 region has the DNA TGTGCCAGCTCACCCAGGGTGGGGGAAGCTTTCTTT.

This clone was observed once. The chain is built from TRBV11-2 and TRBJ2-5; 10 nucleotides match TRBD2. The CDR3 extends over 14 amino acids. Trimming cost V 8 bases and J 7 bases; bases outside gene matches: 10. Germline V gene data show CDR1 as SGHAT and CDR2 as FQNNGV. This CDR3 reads CASRLAGGSRTQYF. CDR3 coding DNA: TGTGCCAGCCGATTAGCGGGGGGTTCGCGGACCCAGTACTTC.

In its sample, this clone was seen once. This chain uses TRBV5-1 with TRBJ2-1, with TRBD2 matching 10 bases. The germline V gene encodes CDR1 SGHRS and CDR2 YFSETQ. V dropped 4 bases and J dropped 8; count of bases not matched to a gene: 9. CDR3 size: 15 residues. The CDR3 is CASSPRERGGHEQFF. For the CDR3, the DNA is TGCGCCAGCAGCCCCCGGGAGCGGGGGGGGCATGAGCAGTTCTTC.